Each of the 11 T cell receptor beta chains below was sequenced from the same sample in a study of blood T cell repertoires in COVID-19. TCRdb keeps only in-frame clones here, not all; method: immunoSEQ multiplex PCR. The sample records about 94,000 clones, about 80% being singletons. The sample taken for sequencing was peripheral blood. Receptors originate from a man aged 55 to 70 with acute or convalescent COVID-19.

V is TRBV29-1 and J is TRBJ2-7; D is possibly TRBD1 (6 bases). Germline values: CDR1 SQVTM, CDR2 ANQGSEA. This CDR3 region has 13 residues. The V end lost 2 bases, the J end lost 1 base, and 9 bases lay between the germline ends. The CDR3 is CSVESRGSYEQYF. The CDR3 region has the DNA TGCAGCGTTGAATCCAGGGGTTCCTACGAGCAGTACTTC.

The chain recombines TRBV7-8 with TRBJ1-5; unclear D gene. CDR1 SGHVS and CDR2 FQNEAQ come from the germline V gene. The CDR3 sequence is 15 residues long. V gave up 5 bases and J gave up 4 bases, with 15 bases separating them. The CDR3 bases are TGTGCCAGCAGCCCAGACGGCAGACTAAATCAGCCCCAGCATTTT. This sequence encodes CASSPDGRLNQPQHF.

This chain joins TRBV3-1 (or the pseudogene TRBV3-2) and TRBJ1-5; D is unclear. The CDR3 consists of 17 residues. With 1 base removed from V and 2 bases from J, the gap between germline ends came to 15 bases. Germline lookup yields CDR1 LGHDT and CDR2 YNNKEL (reference sequence). As DNA, the CDR3 is TGTGCCAGCAGCCAAGCCGGCCGCTCGGGAGGCAATCAGCCCCAGCATTTT. Amino acid sequence: CASSQAGRSGGNQPQHF.

This chain uses TRBV6-6 with TRBJ2-3; 8 bases align to TRBD1. CDR1 MNHNY and CDR2 SVGAGI come from the germline V gene (reference sequence). The CDR3 runs to 14 residues. The trim removed 6 bases at V and 1 base at J, leaving 3 bases unmatched. This chain's CDR3 is CASRAGGGTDTQYF. The CDR3 DNA sequence: TGTGCCAGCAGGGCAGGGGGCGGCACAGATACGCAGTATTTT.

The rearrangement links TRBV5-6 to TRBJ1-5, with TRBD1 matching 7 bases. The CDR3 runs 16 residues. The trim removed 2 bases at V and 2 bases at J, leaving 7 bases unmatched. Germline lookup yields CDR1 SGHDT and CDR2 YYEEEE. CDR3 amino acids: CASSFGGGFGNQPQHF. Here the CDR3 DNA reads TGTGCCAGCAGCTTTGGAGGGGGCTTTGGCAATCAGCCCCAGCATTTT. Variable domain in full (rest from reference TRBV5-6 and TRBJ1-5): DAGVTQSPTHLIKTRGQQVTLRCSPKSGHDTVSWYQQALGQGPQFIFQYYEEEERQRGNFPDRFSGHQFPNYSSELNVNALLLGDSALYLCASSFGGGFGNQPQHFGDGTRLSIL.

This clone was picked up one time. The chain couples TRBV28 to TRBJ1-5; D gene unclear. The V end lost 5 bases, the J end lost 7 bases, and 21 bases lay between the germline ends. CDR1 is MDHEN, CDR2 SYDVKM, per germline. The CDR3 has 16 amino acids. CDR3 bases: TGTGCCAGCAGTATCAACCGGCCCTCGTCGGAGCAGCCCCAGCATTTT. It yields the protein CASSINRPSSEQPQHF.

This clone is medium-sized (0.01 to 0.1%). The J gene is TRBJ2-5, the V gene TRBV4-3, with D perhaps matching TRBD2 (5 bases). The CDR3 is 14 amino acids. Germline V lookup: CDR1 LGHNA, CDR2 YSLEER. The V end lost 0 bases, the J end lost 4 bases, and 9 bases lay between the germline ends. As DNA, the CDR3 is TGCGCCAGCAGCCAAGATCGAAGCGGAGAGACCCAGTACTTC. It translates to CASSQDRSGETQYF.

As DNA, the CDR3 is TGCGCCAGCAGCCAAGAGTTTAGCAGGGAACAGCCCCAGCATTTT. Amino acid sequence: CASSQEFSREQPQHF. The rearrangement links TRBV4-1 to TRBJ1-5; TRBD1 is a possible D gene (5 bases). V gave up 0 bases and J gave up 7 bases, with 13 bases separating them. Germline-derived CDR1 and CDR2 are MGHRA and YSYEKL. This CDR3 spans 15 amino acids.

This sequence joins TRBV6-6 and TRBJ2-5; D not certain. CDR3 size: 14 residues. Germline CDR1 is MNHNY and CDR2 is SVGAGI (reference sequence). The V gene lost 4 bases and the J gene lost 5 bases, with 14 bases spanning the gap. The CDR3 loop reads CASSSPPEEETQYF. The CDR3 DNA follows: TGTGCCAGCAGTTCCCCCCCTGAGGAGGAGACCCAGTACTTC.

This sequence joins TRBV30 and TRBJ2-3; a weak D match, TRBD2 (6 bases). The CDR3 covers 16 residues. From germline, CDR1 is GTSNPN and CDR2 SVGIG (reference sequence). Trimming took 0 bases from V and 2 from J, leaving 15 bases between them. This CDR3 reads CAWSVRWRGVTDTQYF. CDR3 nucleotides: TGTGCCTGGAGTGTACGATGGCGGGGAGTCACAGATACGCAGTATTTT.

The rearrangement uses TRBV9 and TRBJ1-2, with D maybe TRBD1 (6 bases). The CDR3 extends over 15 amino acids. Per the germline V gene, CDR1 is SGDLS and CDR2 is YYNGEE. V was trimmed by 3 bases and J by 8 bases, leaving 20 bases between them. CDR3 coding DNA: TGTGCCAGCAGCGCCCGGGACATCTTCCTACGGGGCTACACCTTC. Residues: CASSARDIFLRGYTF.